Listed below are T cell receptor beta chains from one sample, sequenced in a study of CD8 T cells in ankylosing spondylitis. TCRdb re-derived calls from the 5' RACE reads in MiXCR, one entry per CDR3 protein. The sample yields roughly 440,000 distinct CDR3 sequences, over 15% seen once. The sample comprised blood, either unsorted or a sorted T cell fraction (not recorded which). All receptors come from a male donor with ankylosing spondylitis. Each CDR3 is given with its conserved first and last residue. The order of the fields is V gene, D gene, J gene, clone size, CDR3 protein, CDR3 DNA. A D gene is named only where the DNA matches it firmly. Clone size is shown for a subset of rows, as once, few, many or a class of expanded clone.

v_gene: TRBV20-1
d_gene: TRBD1
j_gene: TRBJ1-5
abundance: few
CDR3aa: CSADRQGGNQPQHF
CDR3nt: TGCAGTGCTGATAGACAGGGTGGCAATCAGCCCCAGCATTTT

v_gene: TRBV12-3/TRBV12-4
d_gene: -
j_gene: TRBJ2-1
abundance: -
CDR3aa: CASRISGGPAYNEQFF
CDR3nt: TGTGCCAGCAGAATTAGTGGGGGGCCAGCCTACAATGAGCAGTTCTTC

v_gene: TRBV19
d_gene: TRBD1
j_gene: TRBJ1-5
abundance: -
CDR3aa: CASRSQGDGNQPQHF
CDR3nt: TGTGCCAGTAGGTCACAGGGGGACGGTAATCAGCCCCAGCATTTT

v_gene: TRBV20-1
d_gene: -
j_gene: TRBJ2-3
abundance: -
CDR3aa: CSASTRTSRGADTQYF
CDR3nt: TGCAGTGCCTCTACTCGTACGTCCCGCGGGGCAGATACGCAGTATTTT

v_gene: TRBV23-1
d_gene: -
j_gene: TRBJ1-4
abundance: -
CDR3aa: CASSHPDRLGKNCFF
CDR3nt: -

v_gene: TRBV29-1
d_gene: -
j_gene: TRBJ2-5
abundance: few
CDR3aa: CSVVRGSGLETQYF
CDR3nt: TGCAGCGTTGTGAGAGGGTCAGGTTTGGAGACCCAGTACTTC

v_gene: TRBV7-3
d_gene: TRBD2
j_gene: TRBJ2-2
abundance: few
CDR3aa: CASSTRLAGAHSGELFF
CDR3nt: TGTGCCAGCAGCACCCGACTAGCGGGGGCCCACTCCGGGGAGCTGTTTTTT

v_gene: TRBV5-8
d_gene: TRBD2
j_gene: TRBJ2-5
abundance: many
CDR3aa: CASSSAPGLSQETQYF
CDR3nt: TGTGCCAGCAGCTCAGCTCCGGGACTAAGTCAGGAGACCCAGTACTTC

v_gene: TRBV20-1
d_gene: -
j_gene: TRBJ1-5
abundance: few
CDR3aa: CSARGSNQPQHF
CDR3nt: TGCAGTGCTAGAGGTAGCAATCAGCCCCAGCATTTT

v_gene: TRBV20-1
d_gene: TRBD2
j_gene: TRBJ2-1
abundance: -
CDR3aa: CSASWRGKNNEQFF
CDR3nt: TGCAGTGCTAGCTGGCGGGGGAAGAACAATGAGCAGTTCTTC

v_gene: TRBV20-1
d_gene: TRBD1
j_gene: TRBJ1-2
abundance: -
CDR3aa: CSASGTGGTGGYGYTF
CDR3nt: TGCAGTGCTTCCGGGACAGGGGGGACTGGAGGCTATGGCTACACCTTC

v_gene: TRBV7-2
d_gene: -
j_gene: TRBJ2-4
abundance: -
CDR3aa: CASSLAQKAKNIQYF
CDR3nt: TGTGCCAGCAGCTTAGCACAGAAAGCCAAAAACATTCAGTACTTC

v_gene: TRBV12-3/TRBV12-4
d_gene: TRBD2
j_gene: TRBJ2-3
abundance: -
CDR3aa: CASSFPPLAGVDTQYF
CDR3nt: TGTGCCAGCAGTTTCCCGCCACTAGCGGGGGTGGATACGCAGTATTTT

v_gene: TRBV27
d_gene: -
j_gene: TRBJ1-5
abundance: few
CDR3aa: CASRTSNSNQPQHF
CDR3nt: TGTGCCAGCAGGACCTCTAATAGCAATCAGCCCCAGCATTTT

v_gene: TRBV12-3/TRBV12-4
d_gene: TRBD2
j_gene: TRBJ2-5
abundance: many
CDR3aa: CASSPRLAGQQETQYF
CDR3nt: TGTGCCAGCAGTCCACGACTAGCGGGGCAACAAGAGACCCAGTACTTC

v_gene: TRBV20-1
d_gene: TRBD1
j_gene: TRBJ1-1
abundance: few
CDR3aa: CSARATGGAEAFF
CDR3nt: TGCAGTGCACGCGCGACAGGGGGCGCTGAAGCTTTCTTT

v_gene: TRBV2
d_gene: -
j_gene: TRBJ2-1
abundance: -
CDR3aa: CASSGVNEQFF
CDR3nt: TGTGCCAGCAGTGGGGTCAATGAGCAGTTCTTC

v_gene: TRBV20-1
d_gene: -
j_gene: TRBJ2-2
abundance: -
CDR3aa: CSALARSGELFF
CDR3nt: TGCAGTGCTTTGGCTAGGTCCGGGGAGCTGTTTTTT

v_gene: TRBV5-1
d_gene: -
j_gene: TRBJ2-3
abundance: -
CDR3aa: CASRFAAATTDTQYF
CDR3nt: TGCGCCAGCAGGTTTGCGGCAGCCACAACAGATACGCAGTATTTT

v_gene: TRBV5-1
d_gene: TRBD1
j_gene: TRBJ2-7
abundance: few
CDR3aa: CASSPGGQREQYF
CDR3nt: TGCGCCAGCAGCCCTGGGGGACAGCGCGAGCAGTACTTC

v_gene: TRBV12-3/TRBV12-4
d_gene: TRBD2
j_gene: TRBJ2-3
abundance: few
CDR3aa: CASGGSGGADTQYF
CDR3nt: TGTGCCAGCGGGGGTAGCGGGGGGGCGGATACGCAGTATTTT

v_gene: TRBV7-6
d_gene: -
j_gene: TRBJ2-3
abundance: -
CDR3aa: CASSSSSISGDTQYF
CDR3nt: TGTGCCAGCAGCTCGAGCTCGATTTCTGGAGATACGCAGTATTTT

v_gene: TRBV7-2
d_gene: -
j_gene: TRBJ2-1
abundance: -
CDR3aa: CASSLEPGSYNEQFF
CDR3nt: TGTGCCAGCAGCTTAGAGCCGGGGTCCTACAATGAGCAGTTCTTC

v_gene: TRBV20-1
d_gene: TRBD2
j_gene: TRBJ2-4
abundance: -
CDR3aa: CSARASGSMGKNIQYF
CDR3nt: TGCAGTGCTAGAGCCAGCGGGAGTATGGGCAAAAACATTCAGTACTTC

v_gene: TRBV4-1
d_gene: -
j_gene: TRBJ1-3
abundance: -
CDR3aa: CASSLLLGDGSNTIYF
CDR3nt: TGCGCCAGCAGCCTACTCTTGGGGGATGGAAGTAACACCATATATTTT

v_gene: TRBV5-1
d_gene: -
j_gene: TRBJ2-3
abundance: many
CDR3aa: CASNTGQADTQYF
CDR3nt: TGCGCCAGCAACACGGGACAAGCAGATACGCAGTATTTT

v_gene: TRBV7-3
d_gene: TRBD1
j_gene: TRBJ2-1
abundance: -
CDR3aa: CASSLPQGGYNEQFF
CDR3nt: TGTGCCAGCAGCCTCCCACAGGGGGGCTACAATGAGCAGTTCTTC

v_gene: TRBV12-3/TRBV12-4
d_gene: -
j_gene: TRBJ1-1
abundance: few
CDR3aa: CASKTAGEGTEAFF
CDR3nt: TGTGCCAGCAAGACAGCAGGGGAGGGCACTGAAGCTTTCTTT

v_gene: TRBV2
d_gene: -
j_gene: TRBJ1-2
abundance: -
CDR3aa: CASSEVTGSYTF
CDR3nt: TGTGCCAGCAGTGAAGTTACAGGGTCCTACACCTTC

v_gene: TRBV2
d_gene: -
j_gene: TRBJ1-1
abundance: -
CDR3aa: CASSELWGIGTEAFF
CDR3nt: TGTGCCAGCAGTGAATTGTGGGGAATCGGCACTGAAGCTTTCTTT

v_gene: TRBV9
d_gene: TRBD1
j_gene: TRBJ2-7
abundance: -
CDR3aa: CASSVAPDRGPYEQYF
CDR3nt: TGTGCCAGCAGCGTAGCCCCGGACAGGGGGCCCTACGAGCAGTACTTC

v_gene: TRBV6-4
d_gene: -
j_gene: TRBJ2-2
abundance: -
CDR3aa: CAIQGRQNTGELFF
CDR3nt: TGTGCCATCCAGGGAAGGCAGAACACCGGGGAGCTGTTTTTT

v_gene: TRBV4-2
d_gene: -
j_gene: TRBJ2-1
abundance: -
CDR3aa: CASSQDLLWGTPSYNEQFF
CDR3nt: TGTGCCAGCAGCCAAGATCTTTTGTGGGGGACCCCTTCCTACAATGAGCAGTTCTTC

v_gene: TRBV20-1
d_gene: -
j_gene: TRBJ1-5
abundance: many
CDR3aa: CSATLSGQSQPQHF
CDR3nt: TGCAGTGCTACTCTTTCAGGGCAATCCCAGCCCCAGCATTTT

v_gene: TRBV4-3
d_gene: TRBD2
j_gene: TRBJ2-2
abundance: few
CDR3aa: CASSPAARGGDTGELFF
CDR3nt: TGCGCCAGCAGCCCAGCGGCTAGGGGAGGGGACACCGGGGAGCTGTTTTTT